The text below deals with one TCR beta chain. Authors' processing steps: Amplifying reference gene primers gave estimates of nucleated cell counts. Profiling relied on immunoSEQ multiplex PCR, and the TCRdb table lists in-frame clones only, not all of them. That table is the source of V, J and clone size, and D and trimming were worked out from the DNA. The table shows 70,000 or so clones, with more than 75% occurring only once. These data come from a study of blood T cell repertoires in COVID-19. Study as a whole: The study drew acute and convalescent COVID-19 samples from the United States, Italy and Spain.

Trimming stripped 3 bases from V and 6 bases from J, with 8 bases between. CDR1 SEHNR and CDR2 FQNEAQ come from the germline V gene (reference sequence). The CDR3 runs to 13 residues. The source material was peripheral blood. The V gene is TRBV7-9, the J gene TRBJ2-2; D unclear. The sequence was obtained from a woman aged 80 or over with active or convalescent COVID-19. CDR3 coding DNA: TGTGCCAGCAGCTTTAACTTCGCCGGGGAGCTGTTTTTT. It encodes CASSFNFAGELFF.